This TCR beta chain was recorded in a study of cytomegalovirus exposure and HLA in healthy donors. General study findings and limits: Presence/absence analyses assumed roughly uniform sequencing depth across donors, which may not hold.

As to this clone: Its matching antigen is unknown.

PCR involved 60 Vbeta and 13 Jbeta primers. The assay was immunoSEQ multiplex PCR, and TCRdb's table has in-frame clones only and misses some. In the table there are roughly 170,000 clones, about four fifths of which are singletons. CDR1 is LNHNV and CDR2 is YYDKDF in the germline V gene (reference sequence). The CDR3 is made up of 17 amino acids. J lost 5 bases, V lost 3 bases, and 15 bases had no gene match. The chain links TRBV15 to TRBJ2-5; the match to TRBD2 covers 7 bases. Sequenced material: PBMCs. The sequence came from a girl between 5 and 17 years old in good health and CMV-seropositive. This CDR3 is CATSRSGGTALWETQYF. As DNA, the CDR3 is TGTGCCACCAGCAGGTCCGGGGGGACGGCTCTTTGGGAGACCCAGTACTTC.